This TCR beta chain was sequenced during a study of blood T cell repertoires in COVID-19. For the study at large: Acute and convalescent COVID-19 samples came from the United States, Italy and Spain. T cells, B-cell-depleted T cells, or PBMCs provided the cDNA or gDNA that served as material.

In the original workflow: How many nucleated cells were present was estimated from reference gene primer amplification. Repertoires were generated with immunoSEQ multiplex PCR, while TCRdb's copy carries only in-frame clones and drops some. That table furnishes V, J and clone size, whereas the DNA furnished D and trimming. The sample holds 250,000 or so clones, approximately 90% seen once. CDR3 length: 13 amino acids. J lost 2 bases, V lost 7 bases, and 2 bases had no gene match. Germline CDR1 and CDR2: MNHEY and SVGAGI. The sample taken for sequencing was peripheral blood. This chain joins TRBV6-5 and TRBJ2-7; 10 bases are shared with TRBD1. The TCR comes from a woman in her thirties or forties who had recovered from COVID-19. CDR3 nucleotides: TGTGCCAGCATGGGACAGGGGACCTACGAGCAGTACTTC. Residues: CASMGQGTYEQYF.